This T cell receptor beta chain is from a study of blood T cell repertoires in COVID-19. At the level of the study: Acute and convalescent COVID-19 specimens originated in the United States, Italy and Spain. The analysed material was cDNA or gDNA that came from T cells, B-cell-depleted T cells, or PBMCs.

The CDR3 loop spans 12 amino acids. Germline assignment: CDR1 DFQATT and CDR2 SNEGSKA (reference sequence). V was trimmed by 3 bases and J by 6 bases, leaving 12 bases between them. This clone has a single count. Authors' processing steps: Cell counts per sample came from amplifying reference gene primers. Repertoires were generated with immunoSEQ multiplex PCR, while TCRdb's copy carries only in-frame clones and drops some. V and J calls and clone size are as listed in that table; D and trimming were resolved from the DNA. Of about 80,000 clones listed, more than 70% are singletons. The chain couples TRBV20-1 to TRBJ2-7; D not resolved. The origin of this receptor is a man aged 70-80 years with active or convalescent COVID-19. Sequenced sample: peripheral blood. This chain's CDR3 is CSASALQREQYF. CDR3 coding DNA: TGCAGTGCTAGTGCCCTCCAGCGCGAGCAGTACTTC.